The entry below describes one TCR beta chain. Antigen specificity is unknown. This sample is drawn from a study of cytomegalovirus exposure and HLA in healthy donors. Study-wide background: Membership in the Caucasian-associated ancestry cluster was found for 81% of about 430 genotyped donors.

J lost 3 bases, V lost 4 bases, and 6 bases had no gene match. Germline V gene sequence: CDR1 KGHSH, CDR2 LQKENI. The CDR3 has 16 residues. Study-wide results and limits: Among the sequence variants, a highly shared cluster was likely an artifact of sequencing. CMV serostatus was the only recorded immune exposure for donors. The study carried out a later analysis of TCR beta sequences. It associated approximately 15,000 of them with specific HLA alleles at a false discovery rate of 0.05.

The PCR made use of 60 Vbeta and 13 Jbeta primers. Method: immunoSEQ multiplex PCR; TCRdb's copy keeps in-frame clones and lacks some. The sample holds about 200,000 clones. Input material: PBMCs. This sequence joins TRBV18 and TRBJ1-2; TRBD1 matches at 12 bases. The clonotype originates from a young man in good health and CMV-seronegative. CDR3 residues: CASSRGTGGRDYGYTF. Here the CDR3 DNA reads TGTGCCAGCTCACGGGGGACAGGGGGCAGAGACTATGGCTACACCTTC.